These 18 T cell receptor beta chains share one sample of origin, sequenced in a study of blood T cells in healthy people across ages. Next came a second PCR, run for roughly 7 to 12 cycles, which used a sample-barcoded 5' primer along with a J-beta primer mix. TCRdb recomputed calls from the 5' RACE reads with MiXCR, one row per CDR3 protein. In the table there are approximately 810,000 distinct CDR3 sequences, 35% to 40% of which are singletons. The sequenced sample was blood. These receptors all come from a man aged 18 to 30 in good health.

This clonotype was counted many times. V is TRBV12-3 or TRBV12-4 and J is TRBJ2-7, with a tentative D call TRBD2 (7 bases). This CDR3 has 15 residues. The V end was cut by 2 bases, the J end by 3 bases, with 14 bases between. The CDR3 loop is CASSLWGGGHYEQYF. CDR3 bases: TGTGCCAGCAGTTTATGGGGCGGGGGCCACTACGAGCAGTACTTC.

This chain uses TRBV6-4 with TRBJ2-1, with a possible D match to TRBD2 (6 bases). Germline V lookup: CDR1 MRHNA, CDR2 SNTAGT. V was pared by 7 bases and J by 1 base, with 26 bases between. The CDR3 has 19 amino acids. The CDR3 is CASIMLGGGKGWSYNEQFF. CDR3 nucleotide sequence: TGTGCCAGCATCATGCTGGGAGGCGGGAAAGGGTGGTCCTACAATGAGCAGTTCTTC.

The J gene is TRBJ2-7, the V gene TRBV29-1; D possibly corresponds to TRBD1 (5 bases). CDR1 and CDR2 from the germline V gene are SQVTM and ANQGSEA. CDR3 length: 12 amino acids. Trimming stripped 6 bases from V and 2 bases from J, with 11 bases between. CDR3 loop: CSVPRGPYEQYF. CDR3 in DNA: TGCAGCGTCCCTAGGGGCCCCTACGAGCAGTACTTC.

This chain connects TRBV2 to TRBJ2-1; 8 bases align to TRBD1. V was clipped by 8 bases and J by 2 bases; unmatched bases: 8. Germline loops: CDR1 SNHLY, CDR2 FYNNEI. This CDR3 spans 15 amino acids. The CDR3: CASCAGTGPYNEQFF. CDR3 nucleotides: TGTGCCAGCTGCGCCGGGACAGGCCCCTACAATGAGCAGTTCTTC.

CDR3: CASSLTSPRETQYF. The DNA of the CDR3 is TGTGCCAGCAGTCTTACTTCGCCCCGCGAGACCCAGTACTTC. This chain joins TRBV3-1 and TRBJ2-5; no reliable D call. V lost 6 bases, J lost 5 bases, and 16 bases lay in between. Looked up from germline, CDR1 is LGHDT and CDR2 is YNNKEL (reference sequence). The CDR3 contains 14 residues.

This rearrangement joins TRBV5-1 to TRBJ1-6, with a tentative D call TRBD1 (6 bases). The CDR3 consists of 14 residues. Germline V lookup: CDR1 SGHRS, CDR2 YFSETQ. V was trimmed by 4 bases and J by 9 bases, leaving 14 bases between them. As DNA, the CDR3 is TGCGCCAGCAGCCCAGGGGAGAGGAGTTCACCCCTCCACTTT. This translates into CASSPGERSSPLHF.

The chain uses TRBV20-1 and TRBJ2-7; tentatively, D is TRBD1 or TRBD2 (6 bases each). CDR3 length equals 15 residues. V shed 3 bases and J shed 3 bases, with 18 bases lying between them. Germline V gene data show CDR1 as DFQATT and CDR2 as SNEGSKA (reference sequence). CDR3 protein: CSARDGGSPNYEQYF. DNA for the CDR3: TGCAGTGCTAGGGACGGGGGCTCCCCTAACTACGAGCAGTACTTC.

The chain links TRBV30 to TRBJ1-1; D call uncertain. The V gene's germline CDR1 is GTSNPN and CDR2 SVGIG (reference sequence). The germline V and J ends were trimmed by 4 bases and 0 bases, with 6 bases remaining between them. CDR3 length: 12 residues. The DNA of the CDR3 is TGTGCCTGGAAACGGGTGAACACTGAAGCTTTCTTT. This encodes CAWKRVNTEAFF.

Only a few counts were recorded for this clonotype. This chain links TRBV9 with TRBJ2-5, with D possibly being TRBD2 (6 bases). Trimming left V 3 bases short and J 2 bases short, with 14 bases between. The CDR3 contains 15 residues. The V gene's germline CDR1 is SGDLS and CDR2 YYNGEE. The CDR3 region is CASSAAGGLQETQYF. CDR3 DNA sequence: TGTGCCAGCAGCGCAGCCGGGGGATTACAAGAGACCCAGTACTTC.

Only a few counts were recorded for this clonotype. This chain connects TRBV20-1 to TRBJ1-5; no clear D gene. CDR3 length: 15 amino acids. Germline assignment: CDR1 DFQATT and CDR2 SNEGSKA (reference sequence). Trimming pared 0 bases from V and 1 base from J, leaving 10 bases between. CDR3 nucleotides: TGCAGTGCTAGAGATCCGGTGGTAAGCAATCAGCCCCAGCATTTT. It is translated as CSARDPVVSNQPQHF.

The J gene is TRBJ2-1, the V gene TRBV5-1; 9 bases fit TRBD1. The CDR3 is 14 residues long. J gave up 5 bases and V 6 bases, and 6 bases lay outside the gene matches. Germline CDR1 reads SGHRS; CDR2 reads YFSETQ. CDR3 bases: TGCGCCAGCATCCTCGACAGGGGGGACAATGAGCAGTTCTTC. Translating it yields CASILDRGDNEQFF. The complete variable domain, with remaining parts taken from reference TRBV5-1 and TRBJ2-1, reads KAGVTQTPRYLIKTRGQQVTLSCSPISGHRSVSWYQQTPGQGLQFLFEYFSETQRNKGNFPGRFSGRQFSNSRSEMNVSTLELGDSALYLCASILDRGDNEQFFGPGTRLTVL.

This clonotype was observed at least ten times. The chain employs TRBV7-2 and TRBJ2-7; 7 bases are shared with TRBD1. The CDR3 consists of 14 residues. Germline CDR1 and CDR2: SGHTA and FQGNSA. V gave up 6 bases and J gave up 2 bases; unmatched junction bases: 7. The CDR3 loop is CASSWTGGTYEQYF. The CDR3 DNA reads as TGTGCCAGCAGTTGGACAGGTGGAACCTACGAGCAGTACTTC.

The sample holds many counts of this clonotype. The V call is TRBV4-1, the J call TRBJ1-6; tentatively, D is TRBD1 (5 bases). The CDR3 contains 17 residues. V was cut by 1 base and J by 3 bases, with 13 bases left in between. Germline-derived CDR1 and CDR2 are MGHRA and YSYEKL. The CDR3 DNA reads TGCGCCAGCAGCCAAGGGGCGGGGGTGGACTATAATTCACCCCTCCACTTT. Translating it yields CASSQGAGVDYNSPLHF.

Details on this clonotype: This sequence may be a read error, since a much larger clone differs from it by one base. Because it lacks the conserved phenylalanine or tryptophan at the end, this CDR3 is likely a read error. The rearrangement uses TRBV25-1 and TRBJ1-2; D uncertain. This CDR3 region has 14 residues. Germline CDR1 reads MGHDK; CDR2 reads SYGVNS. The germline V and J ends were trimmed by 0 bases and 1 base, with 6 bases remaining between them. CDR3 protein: CASSEYNNNYGYTL. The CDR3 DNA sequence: TGTGCCAGCAGTGAATATAATAATAACTATGGCTACACCTTA.

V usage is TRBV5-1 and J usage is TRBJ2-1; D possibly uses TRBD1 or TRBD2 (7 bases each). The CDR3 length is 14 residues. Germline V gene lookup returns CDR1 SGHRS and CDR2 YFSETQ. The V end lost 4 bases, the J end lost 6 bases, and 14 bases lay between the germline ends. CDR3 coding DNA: TGCGCCAGCAGCGTGGGCAGGGGGGGCAATGAGCAGTTCTTC. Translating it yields CASSVGRGGNEQFF. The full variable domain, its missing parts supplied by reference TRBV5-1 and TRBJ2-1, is KAGVTQTPRYLIKTRGQQVTLSCSPISGHRSVSWYQQTPGQGLQFLFEYFSETQRNKGNFPGRFSGRQFSNSRSEMNVSTLELGDSALYLCASSVGRGGNEQFFGPGTRLTVL.

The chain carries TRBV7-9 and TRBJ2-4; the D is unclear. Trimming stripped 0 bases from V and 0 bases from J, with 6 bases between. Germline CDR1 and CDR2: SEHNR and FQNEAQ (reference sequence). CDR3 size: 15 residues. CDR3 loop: CASSLARLAKNIQYF. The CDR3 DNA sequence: TGTGCCAGCAGCTTAGCCCGGCTAGCCAAAAACATTCAGTACTTC.

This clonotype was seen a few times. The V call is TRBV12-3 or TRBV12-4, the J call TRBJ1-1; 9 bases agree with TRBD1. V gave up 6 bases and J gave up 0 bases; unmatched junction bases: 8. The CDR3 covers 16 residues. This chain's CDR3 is CASRSGTGWVNTEAFF. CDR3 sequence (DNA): TGTGCCAGCAGATCCGGGACAGGGTGGGTGAACACTGAAGCTTTCTTT.

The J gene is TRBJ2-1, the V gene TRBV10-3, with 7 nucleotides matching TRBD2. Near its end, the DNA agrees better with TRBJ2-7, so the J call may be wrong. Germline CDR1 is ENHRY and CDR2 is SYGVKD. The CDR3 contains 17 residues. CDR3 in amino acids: CAISESTLADSYNEQYF. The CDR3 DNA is TGTGCCATCAGTGAGTCGACGCTAGCGGACTCCTACAATGAGCAGTACTTC.